The 30 T cell receptor beta chains in this list originate from one sample, sequenced in a study of cytomegalovirus exposure and HLA in healthy donors. It was with 60 Vbeta and 13 Jbeta primers that the PCR ran. This table comes from immunoSEQ multiplex PCR, and its TCRdb copy is limited to in-frame clones, with some not included. The table lists roughly 97,000 clones, around 80% of them singletons. Sample: PBMCs. The receptors were gathered from a man aged 35 to 55 in good health and CMV-seropositive.

The V gene is TRBV11-2, the J gene TRBJ2-7; 12 bases agree with TRBD2. V lost 1 base and J lost 7; bases outside the gene matches: 17. CDR3 length equals 19 residues. CDR1 SGHAT and CDR2 FQNNGV come from the germline V gene. Here the CDR3 DNA reads TGTGCCAGCAGCTTAGCCCCCCCCTCGAGGACTAGCGGGACTTATGAGCAGTACTTC. It codes for CASSLAPPSRTSGTYEQYF.

The chain uses TRBV6-5 and TRBJ2-6; possible D gene TRBD1, 6 bases. The germline CDR1 and CDR2 sequences are MNHEY and SVGAGI. V shed 4 bases and J shed 4 bases, with 11 bases lying between them. The CDR3 consists of 15 residues. The CDR3 nucleotides read TGTGCCAGCAGTTCAACAGGGAACGGGGCCAACGTCCTGACTTTC. Translation gives CASSSTGNGANVLTF.

This chain links TRBV7-9 with TRBJ2-1, with 9 bases identical to TRBD2. After removal of 2 bases from V and 2 bases from J, the junction contained 1 base not matched to a gene. The germline CDR1 and CDR2 sequences are SEHNR and FQNEAQ (reference sequence). This CDR3 spans 15 amino acids. The CDR3 region has the DNA TGTGCCAGCAGCTTACCTAGCGGGACCTACAATGAGCAGTTCTTC. Protein product: CASSLPSGTYNEQFF. The whole variable domain, filled in from reference TRBV7-9 and TRBJ2-1, reads DTGVSQNPRHKITKRGQNVTFRCDPISEHNRLYWYRQTLGQGPEFLTYFQNEAQLEKSRLLSDRFSAERPKGSFSTLEIQRTEQGDSAMYLCASSLPSGTYNEQFFGPGTRLTVL.

This clone is a singleton in its sample. The chain combines TRBV28 with TRBJ2-7; a weak D match, TRBD2 (5 bases). CDR1 MDHEN and CDR2 SYDVKM come from the germline V gene. Trimming removed 3 bases from V and 3 bases from J, with 9 bases in between. There are 13 residues in the CDR3. CDR3 nucleotide sequence: TGTGCCAGCAGTTTGGTTGCGGGCTACGAGCAGTACTTC. Encoded protein: CASSLVAGYEQYF.

Only a few counts were recorded for this clone. The rearrangement uses TRBV29-1 and TRBJ1-1; D unresolved. Deletions cut 6 bases from V and 7 bases from J, with 18 bases between. This CDR3 is built from 13 residues. Germline V lookup: CDR1 SQVTM, CDR2 ANQGSEA. The chain's CDR3 is CSVQRAAGDEAFF. Here the CDR3 DNA reads TGCAGCGTCCAGAGGGCCGCAGGCGATGAAGCTTTCTTT.

J is TRBJ2-7 and V is TRBV27; TRBD2 agrees at 7 bases. Trimming took 0 bases from V and 7 from J; bases not matched to a gene: 12. Germline V CDR1 and CDR2: MNHEY, SMNVEV (reference sequence). CDR3 size: 16 residues. The CDR3 coding sequence is TGTGCCAGCAGTTTATCAGTTACAGACGGGGGGATGGAGCAGTACTTC. It is translated as CASSLSVTDGGMEQYF.

The rearrangement links TRBV28 to TRBJ2-3; 7 nucleotides line up with TRBD2. This CDR3 region has 16 residues. The V gene end was trimmed by 7 bases and the J gene end by 2 bases; junction bases not matched to a gene: 12. CDR1 is MDHEN and CDR2 is SYDVKM in the germline V gene. The CDR3 reads CASNEAGEGFTDTQYF. CDR3 coding DNA: TGTGCCAGCAATGAGGCGGGGGAGGGGTTCACAGATACGCAGTATTTT.

The J gene is TRBJ1-3, the V gene TRBV2; 7 positions agree with TRBD1. J lost 0 bases, V lost 5 bases, and 4 bases had no gene match. CDR3 length: 15 amino acids. In germline, CDR1 is SNHLY, CDR2 FYNNEI. The CDR3 coding sequence is TGTGCCAGCAGTTTAGACAGGGCCTCTGGAAACACCATATATTTT. Protein product: CASSLDRASGNTIYF.

This chain uses TRBV9 with TRBJ2-1, with a weak D call TRBD1 (6 bases). The germline V and J ends were trimmed by 0 bases and 8 bases, with 15 bases remaining between them. The CDR3 consists of 15 residues. Germline values: CDR1 SGDLS, CDR2 YYNGEE. CDR3 loop: CASSVAQGDGHEQFF. The CDR3 DNA reads as TGTGCCAGCAGCGTAGCACAGGGAGATGGGCATGAGCAGTTCTTC.

This clone was counted a few times. The V and J genes are TRBV11-2 and TRBJ2-5; no clear D. Per the germline V gene, CDR1 is SGHAT and CDR2 is FQNNGV. The length of the CDR3 is 15 residues. The germline V and J ends were trimmed by 2 bases and 4 bases, with 14 bases remaining between them. The CDR3 region has the DNA TGTGCCAGCAGCTTATCCTCTAGTGGTGGAGAGACCCAGTACTTC. This codes for CASSLSSSGGETQYF.

The V call is TRBV4-2, the J call TRBJ2-2; 7 nucleotides match TRBD1. Looked up from germline, CDR1 is LGHNA and CDR2 is YNFKEQ. The V segment lost 7 bases and the J segment 4 bases; nucleotides outside the gene matches: 9. CDR3 length equals 15 residues. The CDR3, as DNA: TGTGCCAGCACCCTGACAGGGTGGGGCACCGGGGAGCTGTTTTTT. Translating gives CASTLTGWGTGELFF.

This chain joins TRBV9 and TRBJ1-1; no reliable D call. The germline V gene has CDR1 SGDLS and CDR2 YYNGEE. The CDR3 length is 15 residues. Deletions cut 0 bases from V and 3 bases from J, with 12 bases between. The CDR3 nucleotides read TGTGCCAGCAGCGTAGGGCAGATTCTAGACACTGAAGCTTTCTTT. This gives the protein CASSVGQILDTEAFF.

A few counts support this clone. The chain combines TRBV5-1 with TRBJ2-1; D may be TRBD2 (5 bases). Per germline, CDR1 SGHRS and CDR2 YFSETQ. There are 12 residues in the CDR3. The V and J ends lost 4 bases and 10 bases respectively, with 12 bases between them. The CDR3 DNA sequence: TGCGCCAGCAGCCGGGATTCGGGAGAGCAGTTCTTC. Protein product: CASSRDSGEQFF.

The chain carries TRBV5-6 and TRBJ1-1, with D possibly matching TRBD1 (6 bases). CDR1 is SGHDT, CDR2 YYEEEE, per germline. The V gene lost 4 bases and the J gene lost 3 bases, with 16 bases spanning the gap. The CDR3 has 15 residues. The CDR3 nucleotides read TGTGCCAGCAGCAGGCACAGGGCCGGAGACACTGAAGCTTTCTTT. Residues: CASSRHRAGDTEAFF. The full variable domain, its missing parts supplied by reference TRBV5-6 and TRBJ1-1, is DAGVTQSPTHLIKTRGQQVTLRCSPKSGHDTVSWYQQALGQGPQFIFQYYEEEERQRGNFPDRFSGHQFPNYSSELNVNALLLGDSALYLCASSRHRAGDTEAFFGQGTRLTVV.

V usage is TRBV12-5 and J usage is TRBJ1-1, with D unresolved. Trimming took off 7 bases at V and 1 base at J, with 10 bases between the two ends. The CDR3 has 13 amino acids. Germline assignment: CDR1 LGHNT and CDR2 FRNRAP. The chain's CDR3 is CASAYLKNTEAFF. The CDR3 DNA follows: TGTGCTAGTGCCTACCTTAAGAACACTGAAGCTTTCTTT.

This clone was recorded a few times. The chain employs TRBV10-3 and TRBJ1-2, with D hard to call. The germline gives CDR1 ENHRY, CDR2 SYGVKD. V dropped 2 bases and J dropped 5 bases, with 12 bases sitting between them. The CDR3 runs to 14 residues. CDR3 in DNA: TGTGCCATCAGTGAGGAAGCAGGTCGTTATGGCTACACCTTC. Translation: CAISEEAGRYGYTF.

J is TRBJ1-4 and V is TRBV21-1; the D call in the table, TRBD1, was not verified against the DNA. TRBV21-1 counts as a pseudogene. This CDR3 has 19 amino acids. The DNA for the CDR3 is TGTGCCAGCAGCAAGGTACAGGGCGAGATCCTTACAACTAATGAAAAACTGTTTTTT. It specifies CASSKVQGEILTTNEKLFF.

The V gene is TRBV5-1, the J gene TRBJ2-3; D gene uncertain. CDR1 is SGHRS and CDR2 is YFSETQ in the germline V gene. CDR3 length: 14 residues. V was pared by 3 bases and J by 2 bases, with 10 bases between. CDR3 bases: TGCGCCAGCAGCTATCTATCCCCCACAGATACGCAGTATTTT. It yields the protein CASSYLSPTDTQYF. Full variable domain (missing parts from reference TRBV5-1 and TRBJ2-3): KAGVTQTPRYLIKTRGQQVTLSCSPISGHRSVSWYQQTPGQGLQFLFEYFSETQRNKGNFPGRFSGRQFSNSRSEMNVSTLELGDSALYLCASSYLSPTDTQYFGPGTRLTVL.

The chain has TRBV11-2 and TRBJ1-1; no clear D. CDR1 SGHAT and CDR2 FQNNGV come from the germline V gene. The ends were cut back, 6 bases at V and 1 base at J, with 15 bases in the middle. The CDR3 runs 15 residues. CDR3 nucleotide sequence: TGTGCCAGCAGTCAAGGCTTGGGAGAGAACACTGAAGCTTTCTTT. Protein: CASSQGLGENTEAFF.

This CDR3 reads CASRWTSGANVLTF. The CDR3 DNA follows: TGTGCCAGCAGGTGGACATCTGGGGCCAACGTCCTGACTTTC. The J gene is TRBJ2-6, the V gene TRBV6-1, with D possibly TRBD1 on 5 matching bases. The CDR3 runs to 14 residues. Germline V gene sequence: CDR1 MNHNS, CDR2 SASEGT. The V end lost 6 bases, the J end lost 1 base, and 7 bases lay between the germline ends.

This chain connects TRBV6-6 to TRBJ1-6; no clear D gene. CDR3 size: 11 residues. Deletions cut 6 bases from V and 9 bases from J, with 6 bases between. From germline, CDR1 is MNHNY and CDR2 SVGAGI (reference sequence). The CDR3 spells CASRVSSPLHF. The CDR3 bases are TGTGCCAGCAGGGTTAGTTCACCCCTCCACTTT.

The rearrangement links TRBV9 to TRBJ2-7; tentative D call: TRBD2 (6 bases). From germline, CDR1 is SGDLS and CDR2 YYNGEE. This CDR3 region has 15 residues. Trimming pared 4 bases from V and 4 bases from J, leaving 18 bases between. The CDR3 nucleotides read TGTGCCAGCAGCAAAGACCACGGGAGAGGTTACGAGCAGTACTTC. Its protein product is CASSKDHGRGYEQYF. Combining the CDR3 with reference TRBV9 and TRBJ2-7 gives the whole variable domain DSGVTQTPKHLITATGQRVTLRCSPRSGDLSVYWYQQSLDQGLQFLIQYYNGEERAKGNILERFSAQQFPDLHSELNLSSLELGDSALYFCASSKDHGRGYEQYFGPGTRLTVT.

Concerning this clone itself: A read error may produce the germline difference seen at one junction end. The chain couples TRBV7-8 to TRBJ2-3; TRBD2 might be the D (5 bases). The CDR3 has 14 residues. Germline lookup yields CDR1 SGHVS and CDR2 FQNEAQ. CDR3 DNA sequence: TGTGCCAGCAGCCCCCGCGCTAGCACATATACGCAGTATTTT. This sequence encodes CASSPRASTYTQYF.

The chain recombines TRBV5-1 with TRBJ1-5, with 7 bases aligning to TRBD1. Germline-derived CDR1 and CDR2 are SGHRS and YFSETQ. V shed 3 bases, J shed 0 bases, and the junction held 3 bases outside the gene matches. The CDR3 is 15 residues long. CDR3 protein: CASSWGTDSNQPQHF. The CDR3, as DNA: TGCGCCAGCAGCTGGGGGACAGATAGCAATCAGCCCCAGCATTTT.

The chain employs TRBV7-9 and TRBJ2-7; 10 bases are a match to TRBD2. This CDR3 region has 13 residues. V was clipped by 8 bases and J by 2 bases; unmatched bases: 3. Looked up from germline, CDR1 is SEHNR and CDR2 is FQNEAQ (reference sequence). CDR3 sequence (DNA): TGTGCCAGCCGTCTAGCGGGAGCCTACGAGCAGTACTTC. Translating gives CASRLAGAYEQYF.

The V and J genes are TRBV30 and TRBJ1-4, with unresolved D. Germline V CDR1 and CDR2: GTSNPN, SVGIG (reference sequence). The germline V and J ends were trimmed by 5 bases and 3 bases, with 10 bases remaining between them. This CDR3 is 13 amino acids long. This chain's CDR3 is CAWGGYSNEKLFF. Written as DNA, the CDR3 is TGTGCCTGGGGAGGGTATTCTAATGAAAAACTGTTTTTT.

The chain couples TRBV6-5 to TRBJ1-3; D perhaps matches TRBD1 (6 bases). This CDR3 has 15 amino acids. Germline V gene sequence: CDR1 MNHEY, CDR2 SVGAGI. Trimming removed 4 bases from V and 0 bases from J, with 10 bases in between. CDR3 protein: CASSSTGGSGNTIYF. CDR3 DNA sequence: TGTGCCAGCAGTTCGACAGGCGGCTCTGGAAACACCATATATTTT.

The rearrangement links TRBV21-1 to TRBJ2-1; the tabulated D call, TRBD1, remains unverified against the DNA. TRBV21-1 is a pseudogene. CDR3 length: 15 amino acids. CDR3: CASSKNSFVYNEQFF. DNA of the CDR3: TGTGCCAGCAGCAAGAACAGTTTTGTCTACAATGAGCAGTTCTTC.

About this clone: Other DNA sequences in the same sample also yield this CDR3. The rearrangement uses TRBV6-6 and TRBJ2-5, with 7 positions matching TRBD1. The germline gives CDR1 MNHNY, CDR2 SVGAGI (reference sequence). This CDR3 region has 15 residues. V gave up 2 bases and J gave up 2 bases; unmatched junction bases: 5. The CDR3: CASSYPRQGQETQYF. CDR3 nucleotides: TGTGCCAGCAGTTACCCCAGACAGGGACAAGAGACCCAGTACTTC.

This rearrangement joins TRBV15 to TRBJ2-3; D is possibly TRBD2 (6 bases). Per germline, CDR1 LNHNV and CDR2 YYDKDF (reference sequence). Trimming pared 6 bases from V and 6 bases from J, leaving 19 bases between. This CDR3 is built from 15 residues. The CDR3 loop reads CATRKTGLAMDTQYF. The CDR3 nucleotides are TGTGCCACCAGAAAGACGGGACTCGCCATGGATACGCAGTATTTT.